This T cell receptor beta chain is drawn from a study of cytomegalovirus exposure and HLA in healthy donors. Study overall: Researchers previously reported finding fewer than 140 million unique TCR beta sequences from some 180 million T cells.

In the PCR, 60 Vbeta and 13 Jbeta primers were used. The method was immunoSEQ multiplex PCR; TCRdb's version includes in-frame clones alone and lacks a portion of them. The sample consists of over 150,000 clones, roughly 81% of them appearing once. CDR3 size: 16 residues. The ends lost 5 bases at V and 2 bases at J; junction bases unmatched: 12. Germline V gene data show CDR1 as PRHDT and CDR2 as FYEKMQ (reference sequence). This TCR came from a woman aged 45-60 years in good health and CMV-seronegative. The rearrangement links TRBV13 to TRBJ2-7, with 7 bases fitting TRBD1. Sample: PBMCs. Here the CDR3 DNA reads TGTGCCAGCAGCACAAACGACAGGGCCTTGACCTACGAGCAGTACTTC. Translated: CASSTNDRALTYEQYF.